Judged by abundance, the clone carrying this T cell receptor beta chain is medium-sized (0.01 to 0.1%). Its matching antigen is unknown. Specified treatment: approximately 9-day PBMC culture with coronavirus spike peptide pools or control peptides (ViraFEST assay). CD4+ T-cell collection from the unexposed donor predated the COVID-19 pandemic (2011-2018). This sample stems from a study of vaccination and CD4 T cells after COVID-19. Study-wide background: Six male and four female convalescents took part, two of them Hispanic. Each of the control cultures got a CEFX pool, an HIV-1 Nef pool, or no peptide. Stimulation used overlapping spike peptides from SARS-CoV-2, HCoV-NL63, HCoV-OC43 and HCoV-229E.

The assay that was used to sequence DNA from cultured CD4+ T cells was the Oncomine TCR Beta short-read assay. A single record per CDR3 protein comes from TCRdb applying MiXCR to the PCR reads. The table has about 9,900 distinct CDR3 sequences, about 34% seen once; the top ten hold 25% to 35%. The sequence derives from a human donor in good health. The sequenced material came from CD4+ T cells from blood, cultured in vitro.

The chain's CDR3 is CSLGVGNQPQHF. The CDR3 DNA reads TGCAGCCTGGGAGTGGGAAATCAGCCCCAGCATTTT. The V call is TRBV20-1, the J call TRBJ1-5, with D unclear. The germline CDR1 and CDR2 sequences are DFQATT and SNEGSKA (reference sequence). This CDR3 is built from 12 residues.